This T cell receptor beta chain was recorded in a study of technical replicates of blood from a few donors. Germline values: CDR1 SGHRS, CDR2 YFSETQ. The CDR3 consists of 17 residues. V was clipped by 3 bases and J by 6 bases; unmatched bases: 13. Some clones are missing from TCRdb's copy, which holds only in-frame ones; the method was immunoSEQ multiplex PCR. The sample lists some 60,000 clones, roughly 89% seen once, with around 3.9% in the top ten. This receptor was taken from a human donor in good health. Some clones in this sample may be carry-over from other donors' samples. V gene TRBV5-1 combines with J gene TRBJ2-3; 10 nucleotides line up with TRBD2. The specimen sequenced was PBMCs. The CDR3 reads CASSWGGSSGGGDTQYF. DNA of the CDR3: TGCGCCAGCAGCTGGGGAGGCTCTAGCGGGGGCGGGGATACGCAGTATTTT.